This TCR beta chain was obtained from a study of shared clonotypes between healthy human individuals (TCRdb year 2020). With regard to the full study: The cohort comprised a couple of women and a few men aged 18 to 49 years. For each donor, three plates each were used for CD4 naive and CD4 memory, two plates were used for CD8 naive, and one plate was used for CD8 memory. Per donor, leukapheresis produced somewhere between about 0.8 and 9 billion PBMCs. To increase sequencing depth and limit assay-specific biases, TCR repertoire library preparation and sequencing were carried out by different laboratories using diverse techniques. The study deeply sequenced blood TCR repertoires of about 5 healthy adults to estimate repertoire size and the extent of clonotype sharing between individuals. What the study reported, not specific to this receptor: Incomplete sequencing was indicated by rarefaction of sorted-subset datasets, despite the large sequencing depth. Because the study included a small number of donors, the genetic and exposure-history diversity represented was limited. Compared with non-shared clonotypes, clonotypes shared by all four sorted-subset donors had higher generation probabilities. Sampling was restricted to blood, and TCR repertoires in tissues likely differ from the TCR repertoires found in blood. Estimated clonotype richness was generally larger for naive than for memory subsets. When a few donors were compared, the shared fraction of clonotypes was around 5.1% for naive CD4, approximately 3.5% for naive CD8, 2.3% for memory CD4, and roughly 0.4% for memory CD8. Pairwise subsampling indicated that sequencing depth was expected to affect the degree of clonotype sharing among donors.

Using the deep immunoSEQ assay, TCR CDR3 regions were amplified from genomic DNA by multiplex PCR. For each cell subset, the extracted genomic DNA was distributed evenly across all wells of several immunoSEQ 96-well plates, and each plate served as one replicate. Each replicate PCR for sorted subsets received around 0.2 ug genomic DNA, equal to 28,000 or so T cell genomes. The purified libraries were quantified using a Qubit 3.0 fluorometer, sized with a Bioanalyzer 2100, and then quantified again using the KAPA Library Quantification kit. Each immunoSEQ 96-well plate was sequenced on its own single-read 150-cycle Illumina NextSeq 550 flow cell. In the source study's methods: Because only junctional sequences without quality scores were contained in the immunoSEQ output, filtering matching that applied to full-length reads could not be performed. Sequences were annotated with PyIR, a Python wrapper for IgBLAST v1.9, using IMGT germline references to assign V/J genes and CDR3. Reads were removed for weak V/J assignments (E-value above 1e-6), missing CDR3, stop codons, out-of-frame junctions, or ambiguous translated residues. A V3J clonotype was defined by an identical inferred V gene, J gene, and CDR3 amino acid sequence. Percentage overlap between repertoires was calculated by dividing the number of shared unique clonotypes by the size of the smaller repertoire. Richness of each repertoire was evaluated using RTK rarefaction, the Chao1 estimator, and Recon v2.1 estimates of unobserved clonotypes. For all TCRbeta clonotypes obtained by the gDNA method from several donors, generation probabilities were computed with OLGA. TCRdb's version of the immuneACCESS table is confined to in-frame rearrangements and falls short of the full clone set. An unresolved V gene accounts for under half of the shortfall where checked; the remainder is of unknown origin. Clone size and V and J calls were adopted from that table, with D and trimming inferred from the DNA. The sample table holds around 2,000,000 clones, of which about 95% were seen once. The biggest ten clones account for less than 1.5% of the sample.

A note on this clone: The antigen this receptor binds is unknown. Nothing much larger sits one base from this clone, and base qualities are not available.

CD8 naive samples consisted of CD45RO-negative cells that were positively selected for CCR7, yielding a CD45RA+CCR7+ population without TemRA cells. The donors were healthy, HIV-negative adults who had no recently reported acute infections or vaccinations. Only Caucasian adults living in Nashville, Tennessee, USA were represented among the donors. Blood was obtained by leukapheresis, after which PBMCs were separated by Ficoll-Histopaque density gradient centrifugation and cryopreserved in liquid nitrogen vapor phase. Purity and quantity of every magnetically sorted T cell population were checked by analytical flow cytometry. From each sorted fraction, genomic DNA was isolated and quantified by UV absorbance on a Nanodrop 2000c. V gives up 7 bases and J gives up 6 bases, and the segment between their germline ends measures 19 bases. Inclusive of the bounding cysteine and phenylalanine, the CDR3 is 14 residues long. Here the CDR3 DNA is all that survives: 42 bases in frame from base 1. Based on the germline V gene, the CDR1 and CDR2 sequences are SQVTM and ANQGSEA.

This chain is built from TRBV29-1 and TRBJ2-1; the D gene is perhaps TRBD2, from 6 matching bases. The receptor comes from a man aged 18 to 30 in good health. The sequencing sample was made of naive CD8+ T cells sorted from blood. The label giving this sample's cell subset or site can be read as: CD45RA+CCR7+. CDR3 loop: CSAGGEVLGNEQFF. The nucleotide sequence reads as follows: TGCAGCGCTGGAGGGGAGGTGTTGGGCAATGAGCAGTTCTTC.